One TCR beta chain is described in this entry. It has no known antigen specificity. Base quality data are lacking; no much larger clone is found one base away. Library creation used the immunoSEQ multiplex PCR assay. The multiplex PCR relied on a mix of 60 forward primers for TCR Vbeta segments and 13 reverse primers for TCR Jbeta segments. A multiplex PCR assay on genomic DNA amplified the CDR3 region of rearranged TCR beta genes. The amplified TCR beta libraries were sequenced on the Illumina HiSeq System as 87-base-pair reads. In the original analysis: In a later analysis, some 80 million unique TCR beta chains were counted across the roughly 610 repertoires, and about 10 million of these chains were shared by at least two donors. Raw reads were error-corrected and collapsed into unique sequences with a nearest-neighbor algorithm that merged closely related sequences to remove PCR and sequencing errors. To assign V, D and J gene segments, CDR3 sequences were aligned to IMGT reference sequences. For a sequence to be retained, a match of at least six nucleotides to both a V gene segment and a J gene segment was required. Rearrangements were called productive when the CDR3 lacked stop codons and stayed in frame with V and J; all others were non-productive. CDR3 was defined by IMGT convention, running from the second conserved V-encoded cysteine to the conserved J-encoded phenylalanine. In an earlier analysis of roughly 610 of the donors, sequences lacking an unambiguous match to a single V gene segment were excluded. An earlier analysis of several hundred of the donors called V segments functional above 56.7% productive rearrangements and segregating when the between-donor standard deviation exceeded 5%. A statistical classification framework was developed to diagnose cytomegalovirus status using the catalog of TCR beta chain sequences. A later analysis assigned V and J genes by comparing TCR nucleotide sequences with IMGT/GENE-DB human TR gene sequences. Using the TCRdist pipeline, a later analysis assigned CDR3 sequences along with most-parsimonious VDJ recombination scenarios. In a later analysis, each TCR beta chain was defined by its CDR3 amino acid sequence together with its V-gene family, and reads without a unique V-gene family were excluded. To address suspected cross-contamination and a sequencing artifact, a later analysis removed 550 to 750 highly shared, low-generation-probability nucleotide sequences. A later analysis calculated a clonal expansion index for each public chain from normalized within-repertoire ranks of inferred template counts. In a later analysis, generation probabilities were computed with a VDJ recombination model fitted to out-of-frame rearrangements, and the resulting probabilities were checked against IGoR. In a later analysis, TCR-TCR, TCR-HLA and TCR-CMV co-occurrence was scored with hypergeometric tests, and a repertoire-size bias correction was applied to TCR pairs. False discovery rates were estimated in a later analysis by permuting HLA or CMV assignments 20 times. In a later analysis, co-occurring TCRs were grouped using DBSCAN, and TCRdist sequence similarity was added for clustering within HLA-allele-positive subsets. For co-occurrence clustering, repertoires with fewer than 30,000 or more than 120,000 public chains were excluded, along with roughly 5 repertoires with anomalous nucleotide sharing. What TCRdb holds here is the immuneACCESS table cut down to in-frame rearrangements. Part of the clones is not present; checked against another copy, under half of the missing clones reflect an unresolved V gene, and the others are unexplained. The V and J calls and clone size are taken from that table; D and trimming were inferred from the DNA. The sample table contains 170,000 or so clones; only one count was recorded for approximately 80% of them. More than 0.45% of the sample goes to the ten largest clones.

From the germline V gene, CDR1 is SGHTA and CDR2 is FQGNSA. Inclusive of the bounding cysteine and phenylalanine, the CDR3 is 15 residues long. Only CDR3 DNA remains: 45 bases, in frame from the first base. V trim: 2 bases; J trim: 7 bases; unmatched bases: 9. In total, just over 650 healthy bone marrow donors made up the cohort. At the time of sampling, every cohort member was nominally healthy, though immune exposures that went unrecorded were likely present. The donor tested CMV seronegative, placing the donor among the 350 to 400 seronegative members of the cohort. A peripheral blood sample was provided by each donor, and peripheral blood mononuclear cells were used for TCR beta sequencing. Genomic DNA was extracted from the blood cell samples with the Qiagen DNeasy Blood Extraction Kit. The sample is drawn from a study of cytomegalovirus exposure and HLA in healthy donors (dated by TCRdb to about 2017). In the study overall: In an earlier analysis of under 600 of the donors, less than 350 Gb of sequence data and 120 million or so unique TCR beta sequences from 180 million or so T cells were reported. The T cell repertoires of roughly 660 subjects were profiled by immunosequencing and related to cytomegalovirus serostatus. To predict cytomegalovirus infection status, the study brought together high-throughput TCR immunosequencing, statistical association of individual TCRs with disease status, and machine learning. Every discovery cohort repertoire had been produced on one sequencing platform. Across 398 genotyped donors of the cohort, an average of approximately 200,000 unique TCR beta nucleotide sequences per donor were sequenced, and roughly 20% of those sequences were non-productive. A later genetic analysis used genome-wide SNP genotypes for about 65% of the 666 donors, treating that subset as a discovery cohort. HLA typing included class I and class II loci at four-digit resolution. Alongside the repertoire data, information on donor age, sex, ethnicity and CMV serostatus was compiled. Besides the first cohort of approximately 710 subjects, a separate validation cohort made up of 120 or so different subjects was used. To decide whether each TCR beta V gene segment behaved as functional or pseudogenic, an earlier analysis of some 600 of the donors relied on high-throughput TCR beta sequencing. The number of donors typed differed by locus, with 629-630 for A, B, C, DRB1 and DQB1, roughly 520 for DQA1, 600 to 610 for DPA1, and 400 to 490 for DPB1. About 5 DR-DQ haplotypes were handled as single units for association and clustering, since linkage in the cohort was strong. The later analysis used no new phenotypic data to find candidate immune exposures, relying instead on TCR beta sequences and their occurrence across donors. An early release covering 500 to 750 HLA-typed donors comprised roughly 300 gigabases of sequencing data and around 80 million unique TCR sequences. A later analysis re-examined previously published TCR beta repertoires from just over 650 donors and added high-resolution HLA genotyping to investigate patterns of TCR occurrence. Among the approximately 420 genotyped donors, under 90% belonged to the genetic ancestry cluster associated with self-reported Caucasian donors. The aim of the study was to test whether cataloging public T cell receptors could identify signatures of past pathogen exposure.

Overall results and qualifications from the work: A further reported finding was that TCR beta sequences accurately predicted the HLA-A and HLA-B alleles for most subjects in the first cohort. The presence/absence analyses assumed that sequencing depth was roughly uniform across donors, and that assumption may not be true. The cohort was sequenced for TCR beta chains only, and without alpha or paired-chain data the features that could be detected were limited. Compared with equally common non-associated chains, HLA-associated TCR beta chains in a later analysis were more clonally expanded and had lower generation probabilities. The only immune exposure information available for the cohort was CMV serostatus. An association between a missense DCLRE1C variant and V-gene and J-gene trimming of TCR beta chains was found in a later genetic analysis and replicated in an independent cohort. Because HLA typing was unavailable for some donors at each locus, only the typed subset was used in association tests. A cluster of highly shared sequence variants was judged likely to represent a technical artifact of the sequencing pipeline. When HLA alleles, especially DR and DQ, strongly co-occurred, TCR associations were difficult to assign to individual alleles. A few of the identified cytomegalovirus-associated TCR beta chains were confirmed in vitro to be specific for cytomegalovirus antigens. According to a later analysis, TCR association rates differed among HLA loci, with DRB1 alleles showing the most associated TCRs and HLA-C alleles showing the fewest. Because counts were too low, about 18 rarely observed V segments, including chromosome 9 orphons, were excluded from the earlier analysis of some 590 of the donors. Most CMV-associated TCR beta chains appeared to be HLA-restricted in a later analysis, and the HLA associations seemed to be driven largely by CMV exposure. Correlated functional status among segregating V segments might be attributable to linkage disequilibrium, but an unknown experimental factor could not be ruled out. The authors suggested that the approach could potentially be extended to other disease states and immunological phenotypes. The study gave a list of about 150 TCR beta chains associated with cytomegalovirus. The 87-base-pair reads could not distinguish some IMGT-functional V segments, including TRBV6-2 and TRBV6-3, so those segments were excluded. The classifier was reported to diagnose cytomegalovirus status with high specificity and sensitivity in both the original and validation cohorts. A later genetic analysis reported fewer N-insertions in productive TCRs among donors in an Asian-associated ancestry cluster than the roughly 720-donor mean. According to a later analysis, parvovirus B19, influenza, CMV and Epstein-Barr virus appeared linked to several top co-occurrence clusters. Broadly in line with IMGT annotations, most TCR beta V segments showed up in productive rearrangements about 90% or about 30% of the time in an earlier analysis of several hundred of the donors. In a later analysis, more than 15,000 TCR beta sequences were associated with specific HLA alleles at a false discovery rate of 0.05. While some public TCRs were present in many individuals, most TCR sequences turned up only very rarely across donors.

The TCR comes from a woman between 45 and 60 years old in good health and CMV-seronegative. Sequenced material: PBMCs. Recombination joined TRBV7-2 with TRBJ2-5, with 8 junctional bases fitting TRBD2. The DNA sequence reads TGTGCCAGCAGCTTACCGGGACTAGTGTTGGCGACCCAGTACTTC. Its translation reads: CASSLPGLVLATQYF.